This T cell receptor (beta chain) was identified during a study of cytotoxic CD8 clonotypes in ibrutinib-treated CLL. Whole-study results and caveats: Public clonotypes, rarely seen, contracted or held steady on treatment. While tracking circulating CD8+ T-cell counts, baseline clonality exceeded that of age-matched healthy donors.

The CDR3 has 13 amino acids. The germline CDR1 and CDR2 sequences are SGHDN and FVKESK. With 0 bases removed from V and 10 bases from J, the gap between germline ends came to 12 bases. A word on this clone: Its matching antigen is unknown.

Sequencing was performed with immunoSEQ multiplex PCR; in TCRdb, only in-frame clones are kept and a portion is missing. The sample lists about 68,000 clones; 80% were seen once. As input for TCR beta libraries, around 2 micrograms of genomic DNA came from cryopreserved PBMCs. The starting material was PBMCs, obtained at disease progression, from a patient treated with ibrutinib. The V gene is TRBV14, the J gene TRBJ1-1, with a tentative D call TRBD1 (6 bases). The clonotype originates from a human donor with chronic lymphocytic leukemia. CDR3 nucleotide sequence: TGTGCCAGCAGCCAAGAACGGGGGCTGGGAGCTTTCTTT. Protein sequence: CASSQERGLGAFF.